The rows below give T cell receptor beta chains drawn from one sample of a study of shared clonotypes between healthy human individuals. The method was immunoSEQ multiplex PCR; TCRdb's version includes in-frame clones alone and lacks a portion of them. The repertoire holds around 2,000,000 clones, with about 93% as singletons. Sequenced: naive CD8+ T cells from PBMCs. These receptors were taken from a man aged 18 to 29 in good health. Some clones in this sample may be carry-over from other donors' samples. Both conserved end residues are part of each CDR3. Fields, in order: J gene, clone size, V gene, D gene, CDR3 DNA, CDR3 protein. A D gene is named only where the DNA matches it firmly. Some rows have no size entry. The others give once, few or many, or a class for an expanded clone.

TRBJ2-5 . TRBV28 . TGTGCCAGCAGTTTCACGGGATCTGGGGCCCAGTACTTC CASSFTGSGAQYF
TRBJ1-1 . TRBV19 . TGTGCCAGTAGTATAGATGGTCAGAACACTGAAGCTTTCTTT CASSIDGQNTEAFF
TRBJ2-2 . TRBV7-9 . TGTGCCAGCAGCCCATGGGACAACAGCCCCGGGGAGCTGTTTTTT CASSPWDNSPGELFF
TRBJ1-1 . TRBV5-1 . TGCGCCAGCAGCTCTCGACCGAGTTTGGGGAACACTGAAGCTTTCTTT CASSSRPSLGNTEAFF
TRBJ2-1 once TRBV6-4 TRBD2 TGTGCCAGCAGTGCCGGGACTAGTGGGGATGAGCAGTTCTTC CASSAGTSGDEQFF
TRBJ1-2 . TRBV6-1 TRBD1 TGTGCCAGCAGTGAAGTTTTGAGGACAGGTGGCTATGGCTACACCTTC CASSEVLRTGGYGYTF
TRBJ1-1 . TRBV5-1 . TGCGCCAGCAGCCTCTACGCAGGCCGTGGTGCTTTCTTT CASSLYAGRGAFF
TRBJ2-2 . TRBV19 TRBD2 TGTGCCAGTAGTATCCTAGCGGGAGGGCTGAACACCGGGGAGCTGTTTTTT CASSILAGGLNTGELFF
TRBJ2-5 once TRBV7-9 . TGTGCCAGCAGCCTAACTCCCGCAGGGGCCCAGTACTTC CASSLTPAGAQYF
TRBJ2-2 . TRBV4-3 . TGCGCCAGCAGCCACATTGGGGACACCGGGGAGCTGTTTTTT CASSHIGDTGELFF
TRBJ2-5 . TRBV27 . TGTGCCACCCGGGGAACAGAAGAGACCCAGTACTTC CATRGTEETQYF